Below are 13 T cell receptor beta chains sequenced from a single sample in a study of blood T cell repertoires in COVID-19. Assay: immunoSEQ multiplex PCR; the TCRdb copy retains only in-frame clones and omits some. In the table there are fewer than 400,000 clones, around 86% of which are singletons. Sequenced input: PBMCs or T cells enriched from blood (not recorded which). These receptors came from a man younger than 45 who had recovered from COVID-19.

This chain links TRBV20-1 with TRBJ1-1; D remains unclear. Trimming stripped 3 bases from V and 0 bases from J, with 5 bases between. CDR1 and CDR2 (germline): DFQATT, SNEGSKA (reference sequence). The CDR3 runs 12 residues. CDR3 nucleotide sequence: TGCAGTGCTAGTCAGGTGAACACTGAAGCTTTCTTT. Protein product: CSASQVNTEAFF.

The chain joins TRBV4-1 to TRBJ2-7, with 7 bases that match TRBD2. CDR1 and CDR2 (germline): MGHRA, YSYEKL. With 3 bases clipped from V and 2 bases from J, the junction kept 10 bases outside the gene matches. The CDR3 loop spans 16 amino acids. CDR3 DNA: TGCGCCAGCAGCCAGCGACAAATGGGACTAACCTACGAGCAGTACTTC. It translates to CASSQRQMGLTYEQYF.

V and J are TRBV4-1 and TRBJ1-5, with TRBD1 as a possible D gene (6 bases). The V end was cut by 4 bases, the J end by 4 bases, with 8 bases between. The germline V gene has CDR1 MGHRA and CDR2 YSYEKL. The CDR3 sequence is 13 residues long. The DNA for the CDR3 is TGCGCCAGCAGCCGAGACAGGAATCAGCCCCAGCATTTT. Amino acids: CASSRDRNQPQHF.

As DNA, the CDR3 is TGTGCCTGGATTCTAGCGGGAGGGCCGATACACGAGCAGTACTTC. This translates into CAWILAGGPIHEQYF. The J gene is TRBJ2-7, the V gene TRBV30; 12 nucleotides line up with TRBD2. The CDR3 sequence is 15 residues long. CDR1 and CDR2 (germline): GTSNPN, SVGIG (reference sequence). J gave up 5 bases and V 4 bases, and 9 bases lay outside the gene matches. The complete variable domain, with remaining parts taken from reference TRBV30 and TRBJ2-7, reads SQTIHQWPATLVQPVGSPLSLECTVEGTSNPNLYWYRQAAGRGLQLLFYSVGIGQISSEVPQNLSASRPQDRQFILSSKKLLLSDSGFYLCAWILAGGPIHEQYFGPGTRLTVT.

Written as DNA, the CDR3 is TGTGCCAGCAGCGTAGACCTCGAGGGAAGCGGTGGCTATGGCTACACCTTC. Translated, it gives CASSVDLEGSGGYGYTF. The J gene is TRBJ1-2, the V gene TRBV9; D is undetermined. V lost 0 bases, J lost 4 bases, and 19 bases lay in between. Per germline, CDR1 SGDLS and CDR2 YYNGEE. The CDR3 has 17 amino acids.

The CDR3 bases are TGTGCCAGCAGCACGACAGGGGGCAACTATGGCTACACCTTC. It yields the protein CASSTTGGNYGYTF. The chain has TRBV5-4 and TRBJ1-2; TRBD1 aligns across 10 bases. This CDR3 comprises 14 residues. The V segment lost 4 bases and the J segment 2 bases; nucleotides outside the gene matches: 2. CDR1 and CDR2 (germline): SGHNT, YYREEE (reference sequence).

The chain carries TRBV9 and TRBJ1-6; 10 positions match TRBD1. Germline CDR1 reads SGDLS; CDR2 reads YYNGEE. The CDR3 has 14 residues. Germline trimming cut 2 bases from V and 9 bases from J; bases unmatched to any gene: 2. CDR3 bases: TGTGCCAGCAGCGTGACAGGGGGCGGTTCACCCCTCCACTTT. This translates into CASSVTGGGSPLHF.

V usage is TRBV27 and J usage is TRBJ2-7; D perhaps matches TRBD1 (5 bases). Looked up from germline, CDR1 is MNHEY and CDR2 is SMNVEV (reference sequence). V was cut by 2 bases and J by 6 bases, with 17 bases left in between. CDR3 length equals 15 residues. CDR3 coding DNA: TGTGCCAGCAGTTTAAGGGGCGGCCTAGTATTCGAGCAGTACTTC. Translated, it gives CASSLRGGLVFEQYF.

This clone was picked up one time. The chain couples TRBV28 to TRBJ1-1; the D gene is possibly TRBD1 (6 bases). The CDR3 is 15 amino acids. Trimming shortened V by 3 bases and J by 2 bases, and 13 bases separated the two germline ends. CDR1 is MDHEN, CDR2 SYDVKM, per germline. CDR3 region: CASSLGGGRNTEAFF. As DNA, the CDR3 is TGTGCCAGCAGTTTGGGGGGGGGCCGTAACACTGAAGCTTTCTTT.

The chain is built from TRBV2 and TRBJ1-1; D unresolved. The CDR3 runs 11 residues. The germline gives CDR1 SNHLY, CDR2 FYNNEI. The V and J ends lost 10 bases and 3 bases respectively, with 9 bases between them. CDR3 residues: CATLRDTEAFF. In DNA form, the CDR3 reads TGTGCCACCCTACGGGACACTGAAGCTTTCTTT.

Regarding this clone: At one boundary the junction diverges from the germline segment, which might be a read error. V and J are TRBV7-9 and TRBJ1-5; maybe TRBD1 (6 bases). CDR3 length: 17 amino acids. Germline loops: CDR1 SEHNR, CDR2 FQNEAQ (reference sequence). Written as DNA, the CDR3 is TGTGCCAGCAGCTCCTCAAACTATGTACAGGGCAAGCAGCCCCAGCATTTT. This encodes CASSSSNYVQGKQPQHF.

This chain connects TRBV2 to TRBJ2-7; the match to TRBD2 covers 8 bases. CDR1 is SNHLY, CDR2 FYNNEI, per germline. The V gene end was trimmed by 2 bases and the J gene end by 2 bases; junction bases not matched to a gene: 5. The CDR3 contains 15 residues. The CDR3 loop is CASSEIAGSAYEQYF. The CDR3 nucleotides are TGTGCCAGCAGTGAAATAGCGGGGTCCGCCTACGAGCAGTACTTC.

The chain carries TRBV28 and TRBJ1-2; tentative D call: TRBD1 (5 bases). The CDR3 extends over 16 amino acids. Trimming took 5 bases from V and 8 from J, leaving 24 bases between them. From germline, CDR1 is MDHEN and CDR2 SYDVKM. CDR3 DNA sequence: TGTGCCAGCAGTCCGCTCCGCACAGGTCGAACGTGGGGCTACACCTTC. Its translation is CASSPLRTGRTWGYTF.